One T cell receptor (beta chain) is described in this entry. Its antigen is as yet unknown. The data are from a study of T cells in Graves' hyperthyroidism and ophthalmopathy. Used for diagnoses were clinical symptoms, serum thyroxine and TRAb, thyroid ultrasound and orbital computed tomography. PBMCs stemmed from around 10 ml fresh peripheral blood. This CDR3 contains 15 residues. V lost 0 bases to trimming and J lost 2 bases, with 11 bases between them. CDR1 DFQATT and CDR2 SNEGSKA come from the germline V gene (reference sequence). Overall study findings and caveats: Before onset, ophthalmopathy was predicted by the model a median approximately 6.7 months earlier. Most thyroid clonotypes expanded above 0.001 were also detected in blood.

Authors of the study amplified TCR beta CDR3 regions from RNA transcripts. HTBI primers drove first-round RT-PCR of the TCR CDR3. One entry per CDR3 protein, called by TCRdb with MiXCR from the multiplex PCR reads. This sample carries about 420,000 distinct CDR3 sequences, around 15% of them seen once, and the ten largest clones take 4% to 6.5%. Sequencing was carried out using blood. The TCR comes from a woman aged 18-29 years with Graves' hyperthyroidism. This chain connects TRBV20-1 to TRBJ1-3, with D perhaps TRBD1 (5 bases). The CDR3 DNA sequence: TGCAGTGCTAGAGACCAGGGAAGTCCTGGAAACACCATATATTTT. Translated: CSARDQGSPGNTIYF.